A selection of T cell receptor beta chains follows, all from one sample in a study of identical twins. TCRdb reprocessed the 5' RACE reads with MiXCR, giving one entry per CDR3 protein. The table lists about 570,000 distinct CDR3 sequences, 7.5% to 10% of them singletons, with under 3.5% in the top ten. A further study also used this sample, focusing on yellow fever vaccine responses in identical twins.

The specimen sequenced was PBMCs. Receptor source: a woman under 30 in good health. The conserved cysteine and the conserved F or W are not part of the CDR3 here.

>TRBJ2-3|TRBV20-1
SARDSAGAADTQY
>TRBJ2-1|TRBV5-1
ASSSSAGAYNEQF
>TRBJ2-1|TRBV4-1
ASSMFSSGTGSNEQF
>TRBJ2-5|TRBV18
ASSPRVANQETQY
>TRBJ2-7|TRBV2
ASSGQEGQGFSYEQY
>TRBJ1-1|TRBV29-1
SGENTEAF
>TRBJ2-7|TRBV12-3/TRBV12-4
ASHGKGPGTYEQY
>TRBJ1-6|TRBV7-3
ASSLTRDLDSPLH
>TRBJ2-7|TRBV12-3/TRBV12-4
ASSLASYGEQY
>TRBJ2-3|TRBV2
ASSLRTGVRDTQY
>TRBJ2-7|TRBV6-1
ASSKGQGPYEQY
>TRBJ2-7|TRBV29-1
SVEVFGVPYEQY
>TRBJ1-2|TRBV28
ASTKKGQAYGYT
>TRBJ2-3|TRBV20-1
SALTGTDTQY
>TRBJ2-7|TRBV12-3/TRBV12-4
ASSLFELAGTAGQY
>TRBJ2-7|TRBV7-9
ASSLGTLIQGEQY
>TRBJ2-7|TRBV3-1
ASSQETVVWNEQY
>TRBJ2-7|TRBV29-1
SVEDYDRDEQY
>TRBJ2-3|TRBV7-2
ASSFYLAAADTQY
>TRBJ2-7|TRBV20-1
SAIPFRGPETYEQY
>TRBJ2-3|TRBV12-3/TRBV12-4
ASSLGHTGGNTQY
>TRBJ1-5|TRBV5-6
ASSYGQVGSNQPQH
>TRBJ2-2|TRBV2
ASVASGSANTGELF
>TRBJ2-5|TRBV10-3
ATKREGSQETQY
>TRBJ2-3|TRBV18
ASSPIASLTDTQY
>TRBJ2-7|TRBV20-1
SARLAASYEQY
>TRBJ2-3|TRBV24-1
ATSDISGHSTDTQY
>TRBJ2-2|TRBV24-1
ATHTTGLADTGELF
>TRBJ1-5|TRBV5-1
ASSLGDRGYSNQPQH
>TRBJ2-5|TRBV4-1
ASSQEAEGGETQY
>TRBJ2-5|TRBV7-2
ASSHGLAGEETQY
>TRBJ2-1|TRBV27
ASSLTARGNEQF
>TRBJ2-7|TRBV5-6
ASSLLTNTEQY
>TRBJ2-5|TRBV6-2/TRBV6-3
ASSYRFQETQY
>TRBJ2-7|TRBV4-3
ASSQEQGRYEQY
>TRBJ2-5|TRBV3-1
ASSQAFQETQY
>TRBJ2-3|TRBV20-1
SAGEDRLISDTQY
>TRBJ1-6|TRBV11-1
ASSFQVNSPLH
>TRBJ2-3|TRBV3-1
ASSQGFGITDTQY
>TRBJ2-1|TRBV5-1
ASSYILGGDEQF
>TRBJ1-1|TRBV3-1
ASSQESSGRSEAF
>TRBJ1-2|TRBV5-4
ASSLGGGNGYT
>TRBJ2-4|TRBV4-2
ASSPRPLAKNIQY